The 10 T cell receptor beta chains reported below all come from one sample, sequenced in a study of blood T cell repertoires in COVID-19 (dated by TCRdb to the early 2020s). Library prep was done by the immunoSEQ multiplex PCR assay. TCRdb re-hosts the immuneACCESS table, in-frame sequences only. Its copies lack some clones; in the studies checked, an unresolved V gene accounts for under half of them, and the cause for the rest is not known. Counted in this sample were about 110,000 clones; roughly 80% of them appeared once. Clones ranked in the top ten supply 4% to 5.5% of the sample. Source material: peripheral blood. These receptor sequences come from a human donor in a cohort sampled during active or convalescent COVID-19.

The J gene is TRBJ2-3, the V gene TRBV3-1 (or the pseudogene TRBV3-2), with TRBD1 identical over 8 bases. The germline CDR1 and CDR2 sequences are LGHDT and YNNKEL (reference sequence). V lost 2 bases, J lost 7 bases, and 5 bases stayed unmatched. The CDR3 runs to 14 residues. Here the CDR3 DNA reads TGTGCCAGCAGCCAACGTACAGGGGGAAATACGCAGTATTTT. Translating it yields CASSQRTGGNTQYF.

The chain recombines TRBV6-6 with TRBJ2-7; 9 bases fit TRBD2. Losses at the gene ends were 7 bases for V and 3 bases for J; bases not matched to a gene: 7. This CDR3 region has 14 residues. Germline CDR1 reads MNHNY; CDR2 reads SVGAGI (reference sequence). The CDR3 coding sequence is TGTGCCAGCAAGGGAAGCGGGAGGAACTACGAGCAGTACTTC. It codes for CASKGSGRNYEQYF.

This clone showed up just a few times. The chain is built from TRBV14 and TRBJ2-3; 7 bases agree with TRBD2. The CDR3 loop spans 15 amino acids. J gave up 4 bases and V 5 bases, and 9 bases lay outside the gene matches. CDR1 is SGHDN, CDR2 FVKESK, per germline. The CDR3: CASSELEGRADTQYF. The DNA for the CDR3 is TGTGCCAGCAGCGAGCTGGAGGGGAGGGCAGATACGCAGTATTTT.

The V call is TRBV20-1, the J call TRBJ1-1; 7 positions match TRBD1. The J segment lost 3 bases and the V segment lost 3 bases, leaving 22 bases of the junction unmatched. CDR1 and CDR2 from the germline V gene are DFQATT and SNEGSKA (reference sequence). The CDR3 has 19 amino acids. CDR3 sequence (DNA): TGCAGTGCTAGTTTCAGTAGGGGGCGGACCACCCTTAAGGACACTGAAGCTTTCTTT. Translated: CSASFSRGRTTLKDTEAFF.

The rearrangement uses TRBV4-1 and TRBJ1-1; 8 positions match TRBD1. The CDR3 runs to 15 residues. Germline V gives CDR1 MGHRA, CDR2 YSYEKL. Germline trimming cut 1 base from V and 5 bases from J; bases unmatched to any gene: 6. CDR3 sequence (DNA): TGCGCCAGCAGCCAAGGAACGGACAGGGATACTGAAGCTTTCTTT. Residues: CASSQGTDRDTEAFF.

The genes are TRBV4-1 and TRBJ2-1, with D perhaps TRBD1 (5 bases). The ends were cut back, 7 bases at V and 6 bases at J, with 19 bases in the middle. Per the germline V gene, CDR1 is MGHRA and CDR2 is YSYEKL. This CDR3 has 15 residues. The CDR3 region is CASKKGQLNGNEQFF. The CDR3 DNA follows: TGCGCCAGCAAAAAGGGGCAGCTGAACGGCAATGAGCAGTTCTTC.

A few counts support this clone. V usage is TRBV2 and J usage is TRBJ2-3; TRBD2 aligns across 11 bases. The CDR3 totals 17 residues. CDR1 is SNHLY, CDR2 FYNNEI, per germline. J gave up 0 bases and V 6 bases, and 8 bases lay outside the gene matches. CDR3 sequence: CASSHGTSGGSTDTQYF. CDR3 nucleotide sequence: TGTGCCAGCAGCCACGGGACTAGCGGTGGCAGCACAGATACGCAGTATTTT.

The chain links TRBV6-6 to TRBJ1-3, with TRBD1 identical over 7 bases. V dropped 5 bases and J dropped 0; count of bases not matched to a gene: 7. The CDR3 has 16 residues. Germline V gene data show CDR1 as MNHNY and CDR2 as SVGAGI (reference sequence). CDR3 residues: CASSRQGRYSGNTIYF. CDR3 DNA: TGTGCCAGCAGTCGACAGGGAAGATACTCTGGAAACACCATATATTTT.

This clone was detected only a few times. The chain couples TRBV5-1 to TRBJ2-2, with a possible D match to TRBD1 (5 bases). Germline V gives CDR1 SGHRS, CDR2 YFSETQ. This CDR3 region has 14 residues. V lost 5 bases, J lost 0 bases, and 8 bases lay in between. The CDR3 DNA reads TGCGCCAGCAGTGGGGCCCCGAACACCGGGGAGCTGTTTTTT. It yields the protein CASSGAPNTGELFF.

The chain links TRBV9 to TRBJ1-1; D is possibly TRBD1 (5 bases). Trimming took 3 bases from V and 0 from J, leaving 12 bases between them. From germline, CDR1 is SGDLS and CDR2 YYNGEE. The CDR3 runs to 15 residues. The CDR3 DNA sequence: TGTGCCAGCAGCGGGAATAGGGGCCTGAACACTGAAGCTTTCTTT. As protein: CASSGNRGLNTEAFF.